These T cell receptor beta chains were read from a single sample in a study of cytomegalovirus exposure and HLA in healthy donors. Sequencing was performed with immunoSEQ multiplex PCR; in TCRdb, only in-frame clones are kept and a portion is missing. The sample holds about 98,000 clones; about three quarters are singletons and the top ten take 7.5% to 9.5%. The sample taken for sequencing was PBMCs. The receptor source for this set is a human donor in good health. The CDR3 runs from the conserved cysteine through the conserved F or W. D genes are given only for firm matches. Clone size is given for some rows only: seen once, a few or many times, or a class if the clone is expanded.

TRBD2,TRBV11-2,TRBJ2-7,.,TGTGCCAGCAGCTTAGGTAGCGGGAGATCAGGGGAGCAGTACTTC,CASSLGSGRSGEQYF
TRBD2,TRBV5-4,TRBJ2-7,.,TGTGCCAGCAGCCGGACTAGCGGGAGCTACGAGCAGTACTTC,CASSRTSGSYEQYF
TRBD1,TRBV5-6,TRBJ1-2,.,TGTGCCAGCAGCAGAAGGACAGGGGGACTCTCAGACTACACCTTC,CASSRRTGGLSDYTF
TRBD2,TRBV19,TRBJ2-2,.,TGTGCCAGTAGTGTTAGAGTAGCGGGGGCCTCGAACACCGGGGAGCTGTTTTTT,CASSVRVAGASNTGELFF
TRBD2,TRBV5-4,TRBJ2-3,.,TGTGCCAGCAGCTTGGGCGGGAGGGCCGGAGATACGCAGTATTTT,CASSLGGRAGDTQYF
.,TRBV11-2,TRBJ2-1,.,TGTGCCAGCAGCCCAAATCGGAGGGGCTCCTACAATGAGCAGTTCTTC,CASSPNRRGSYNEQFF
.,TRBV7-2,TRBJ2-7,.,TGTGCCAGCAGCAAGCCCAAGTACGAGCAGTACTTC,CASSKPKYEQYF
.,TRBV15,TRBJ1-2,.,TGTGCCACCAGCAGAGATATGTCAGGGGACTATGGCTACACCTTC,CATSRDMSGDYGYTF
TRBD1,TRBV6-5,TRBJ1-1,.,TGTGCCAGCAGTTATGCCGGGACAGCTATGAACACTGAAGCTTTCTTT,CASSYAGTAMNTEAFF
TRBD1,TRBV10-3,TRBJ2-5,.,TGTGCCATCAGTAGCGGACAGGGGAGGGAGACCCAGTACTTC,CAISSGQGRETQYF
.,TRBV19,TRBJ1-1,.,TGTGCCAGTAGTATCATTTCAGGGCGAACTGAAGCTTTCTTT,CASSIISGRTEAFF
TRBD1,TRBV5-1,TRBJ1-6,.,TGCGCCAGCGGGCAGGGGGCTTGGGATTCACCCCTCCACTTT,CASGQGAWDSPLHF
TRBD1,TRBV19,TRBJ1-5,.,TGTGCCAGTAGTGAGTTAACAGGGGGATATCAGCCCCAGCATTTT,CASSELTGGYQPQHF
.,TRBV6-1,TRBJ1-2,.,TGTGCCAGCGCAAAGGCAGGGCCGCCCTATGGCTACACCTTC,CASAKAGPPYGYTF
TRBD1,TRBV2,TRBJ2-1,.,TGTGCCAGCAGTGGACAGGGTTACGATGAGCAGTTCTTC,CASSGQGYDEQFF
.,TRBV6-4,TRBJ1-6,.,TGTGCCAGCAGCGCAGGGAATACCAATTCACCCCTCCACTTT,CASSAGNTNSPLHF
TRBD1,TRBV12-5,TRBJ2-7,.,TGTGCTAGTGCCCAACGGGGACAGGAATCCTACGAGCAGTACTTC,CASAQRGQESYEQYF
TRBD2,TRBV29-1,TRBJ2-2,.,TGCAGCGTAGCCAGCTTAGTGGGAGGGGCCGGGGAGCTGTTTTTT,CSVASLVGGAGELFF
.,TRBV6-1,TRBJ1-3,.,TGTGCCAGCAGTGTTGACATAACTGGAAACACCATATATTTT,CASSVDITGNTIYF
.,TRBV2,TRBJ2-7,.,TGTGCCAGCAGTGGGGGCAGGGGGGTCTACGAGCAGTACTTC,CASSGGRGVYEQYF
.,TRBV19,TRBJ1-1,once,TGTGCCAGTAGTATGGGGGGAGGGCTTGCTGAAGCTTTCTTT,CASSMGGGLAEAFF
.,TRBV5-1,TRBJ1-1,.,TGCGCCAGCAGCTTGGGTCCTAAAAGGGGAGCTTTCTTT,CASSLGPKRGAFF
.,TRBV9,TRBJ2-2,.,TGTGCCAGCAGCCCCCGGACTGCCACCGGGGAGCTGTTTTTT,CASSPRTATGELFF
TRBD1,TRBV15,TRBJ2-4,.,TGTGCCACCAGCGGGGTAACAGGGGGCGCCGGGAAAAACATTCAGTACTTC,CATSGVTGGAGKNIQYF
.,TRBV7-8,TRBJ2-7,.,TGTGCCAGCAGACAGGACAGCCTCTACGAGCAGTACTTC,CASRQDSLYEQYF
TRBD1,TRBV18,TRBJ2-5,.,TGTGCCAGCTCCCGAGGACAGGCCGGTGAGACCCAGTACTTC,CASSRGQAGETQYF
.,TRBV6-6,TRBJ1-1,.,TGTGCCAGCAGTATTGGGAGGGCCAGGGCGTTCGCTGAAGCTTTCTTT,CASSIGRARAFAEAFF
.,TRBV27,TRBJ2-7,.,TGTGCCAGCAGTGAAGGGGACTCCTACGAGCAGTACTTC,CASSEGDSYEQYF
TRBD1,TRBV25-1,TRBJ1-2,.,TGTGCCAGCAGTCTCGGACAGGGGGCGCTTGGCTACACCTTC,CASSLGQGALGYTF
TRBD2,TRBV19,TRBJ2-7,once,TGTGCCAGTAGTGCGGGACTAGCTGAAAGCTCCTACGAGCAGTACTTC,CASSAGLAESSYEQYF
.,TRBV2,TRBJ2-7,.,TGTGCCAGCAGTGGGGCACAGCCTGTCTACGAGCAGTACTTC,CASSGAQPVYEQYF
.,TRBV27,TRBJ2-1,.,TGTGCCAGCAGGGAGAACAGGGTCGGGAATGAGCAGTTCTTC,CASRENRVGNEQFF
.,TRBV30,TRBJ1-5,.,TGTGCCTGGAGTCGGGGGGACCGGCAGCCCCAGCATTTT,CAWSRGDRQPQHF
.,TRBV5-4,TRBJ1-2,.,TGTGCCAGCAGCTTGGGACAGGACTATGGCTACACCTTC,CASSLGQDYGYTF
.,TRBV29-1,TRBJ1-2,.,TGCAGCGTTTCACTTGAAGGGGGAGCGCATGGCTACACCTTC,CSVSLEGGAHGYTF
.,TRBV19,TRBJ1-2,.,TGTGCCAGTATCATAACGTCGGGCGGGGGATATGGCTACACCTTC,CASIITSGGGYGYTF
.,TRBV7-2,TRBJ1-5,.,TGTGCCAGCAGCTTAGGTGGGACACAGGATCAGCCCCAGCATTTT,CASSLGGTQDQPQHF
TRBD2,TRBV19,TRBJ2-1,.,TGTGCCAGTAGTGGGCGGGAGGGTTACAATGAGCAGTTCTTC,CASSGREGYNEQFF
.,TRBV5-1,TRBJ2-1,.,TGCGCCAGCAGCTTGGGACAGCGAGAGCAGTTCTTC,CASSLGQREQFF
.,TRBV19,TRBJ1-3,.,TGTGCCAGTAGTATTAGAGGAAACACCATATATTTT,CASSIRGNTIYF
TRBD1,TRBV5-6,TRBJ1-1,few,TGTGCCAGCAGCATCGGACAGGTCAACACTGAAGCTTTCTTT,CASSIGQVNTEAFF
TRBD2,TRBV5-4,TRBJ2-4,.,TGTGCCAGCAGCTTGGCGGGGACTAGCTTCAACATTCAGTACTTC,CASSLAGTSFNIQYF
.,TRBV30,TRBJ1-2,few,TGTGCCTGGAGTATTAAAGGTGGAGGGCATAACTATGGCTACACCTTC,CAWSIKGGGHNYGYTF
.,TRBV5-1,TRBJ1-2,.,TGCGCCAGCAGCTCTCAGGGGAATGGCTACACCTTC,CASSSQGNGYTF
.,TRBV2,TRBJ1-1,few,TGTGCCAGCAGTGGGGCAGGGAGGACCACTGAAGCTTTCTTT,CASSGAGRTTEAFF
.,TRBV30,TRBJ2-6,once,TGTGCCTGGAAGGGGGTTAGGTCCTTACCCTCTGGGGCCAACGTCCTGACTTTC,CAWKGVRSLPSGANVLTF
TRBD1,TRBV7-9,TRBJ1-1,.,TGTGCCAGCACCACCGGACAGGGGAGCACTGAAGCTTTCTTT,CASTTGQGSTEAFF
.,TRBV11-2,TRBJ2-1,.,TGTGCCAGCAGCCGGATCTCCTGGTTAGGGGCCTACAATGAGCAGTTCTTC,CASSRISWLGAYNEQFF
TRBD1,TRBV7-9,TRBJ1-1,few,TGTGCCAGCAGCCCGACGGACAGGTCGGATACTGAAGCTTTCTTT,CASSPTDRSDTEAFF
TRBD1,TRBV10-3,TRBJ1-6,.,TGTGCCATCAGCCTGGACAGGATAAATTCACCCCTCCACTTT,CAISLDRINSPLHF